These T cell receptor beta chains were read from a single sample in a study of T-cell reconstitution after alpha-beta-depleted transplantation in children. TCRdb processed the PCR reads anew with MiXCR; each CDR3 protein has one entry. This table has some 450,000 distinct CDR3 sequences, 43% appearing once. The sequencing here drew on PBMCs, taken before TCRalphabeta/CD19-depleted stem cell transplant. The source is a girl aged 2-10 years with aplastic anemia, due to receive a stem cell transplant. CDR3s include the opening cysteine and the closing phenylalanine or tryptophan. The order of the fields is D gene, J gene, V gene, clone size, CDR3 protein, CDR3 DNA. D genes are given only for firm matches. The size entry is marked missing in some rows and otherwise reads once, few, many or a size class.

-	TRBJ2-7	TRBV12-3/TRBV12-4	-	CASSFNAFSEQYF	TGTGCCAGCAGTTTTAATGCCTTCTCCGAGCAGTACTTC
TRBD2	TRBJ2-3	TRBV20-1	many	CSASGNTDTQYF	TGCAGTGCAAGCGGGAACACAGATACGCAGTATTTT
TRBD1	TRBJ1-3	TRBV5-8	-	CASTTGTASGNTIYF	TGTGCCAGCACCACGGGGACAGCCTCTGGAAACACCATATATTTT
TRBD2	TRBJ2-7	TRBV20-1	-	CSASAPSGNYEQYF	TGCAGTGCTAGTGCGCCTAGCGGGAACTACGAGCAGTACTTC
TRBD2	TRBJ2-7	TRBV10-3	once	CAISGSGGSYEQYF	TGTGCCATCAGTGGAAGCGGGGGGTCCTACGAGCAGTACTTC
-	TRBJ2-2	TRBV27	-	CASSFGQGSAGELFF	TGTGCCAGCAGTTTCGGGCAGGGAAGTGCCGGGGAGCTGTTTTTT
-	TRBJ1-6	TRBV6-5	-	CASSYSIDVGYNSPLHF	TGTGCCAGCAGTTACTCGATAGACGTAGGGTATAACTCACCCCTCCACTTT
-	TRBJ2-6	TRBV27	many	CASSILDTSGANVLTF	TGTGCCAGCAGTATACTCGACACCTCTGGGGCCAACGTCCTGACTTTC
TRBD2	TRBJ2-2	TRBV12-3/TRBV12-4	many	CASSLLAVTGELFF	TGTGCCAGCAGTCTACTAGCGGTCACCGGGGAGCTGTTTTTT
-	TRBJ2-5	TRBV27	-	CASSALAAQETQYF	TGTGCCAGCAGTGCGTTAGCGGCACAAGAGACCCAGTACTTC
TRBD1	TRBJ2-5	TRBV5-1	-	CASRSQQGRQETQYF	TGCGCCAGCAGGTCCCAACAGGGGCGACAAGAGACCCAGTACTTC
TRBD2	TRBJ2-7	TRBV5-1	-	CASSRTTSGVYEQYF	TGCGCCAGCAGCCGGACGACTAGCGGGGTATACGAGCAGTACTTC
-	TRBJ2-6	TRBV6-2/TRBV6-3	-	CASRRTGRANVLTF	TGTGCCAGCAGACGGACGGGCCGGGCCAACGTCCTGACTTTC
-	TRBJ1-1	TRBV28	many	CASSLFQGFRDTEAFF	TGTGCCAGCAGTTTGTTTCAGGGATTTAGGGACACTGAAGCTTTCTTT
TRBD2	TRBJ2-7	TRBV28	-	CASRFTSGSGNPYEQYF	TGTGCCAGCAGATTCACATCTGGTAGCGGGAACCCCTACGAGCAGTACTTC
-	TRBJ2-5	TRBV20-1	-	CSAEAPGSGETQYF	TGCAGTGCCGAAGCGCCCGGGAGCGGAGAGACCCAGTACTTC
-	TRBJ2-1	TRBV15	once	CATSSHRERSYNEQFF	TGTGCCACCAGCAGTCACAGGGAACGGTCCTACAATGAGCAGTTCTTC
TRBD2	TRBJ2-7	TRBV4-2	-	CASSQGVSGEGYEQYF	TGTGCCAGCAGCCAAGGTGTTTCTGGGGAGGGCTACGAGCAGTACTTC
-	TRBJ1-2	TRBV5-5	many	CASSWTIDYGYTF	TGTGCCAGCAGCTGGACGATAGACTATGGCTACACCTTC
-	TRBJ2-3	TRBV3-1	many	CASSRRHSSTDTQYF	TGTGCCAGCAGCCGTCGACACTCTAGCACAGATACGCAGTATTTT
TRBD1	TRBJ2-7	TRBV28	many	CASSPVRGPYEQYF	TGTGCCAGCAGTCCCGTCAGGGGGCCCTACGAGCAGTACTTC
TRBD2	TRBJ2-1	TRBV6-2/TRBV6-3	-	CASSYRTREGHGYEQFF	TGTGCCAGCAGTTACCGAACGCGGGAGGGCCACGGATATGAGCAGTTCTTC
-	TRBJ2-7	TRBV20-1	few	CSARVGNSYEQYF	TGCAGTGCTAGAGTCGGGAACTCCTACGAGCAGTACTTC
-	TRBJ2-5	TRBV20-1	few	CSASYRGPLQETQYF	TGCAGTGCTAGTTACCGGGGACCCCTCCAAGAGACCCAGTACTTC
-	TRBJ2-1	TRBV5-1	-	CASSLPLSGAPSEQFF	TGCGCCAGCAGCTTGCCTCTCTCGGGAGCCCCTAGTGAGCAGTTCTTC
-	TRBJ2-5	TRBV6-6	few	CASSYSPETQYF	TGTGCCAGCAGTTACTCTCCAGAGACCCAGTACTTC
-	TRBJ2-1	TRBV2	-	CASRRQPSYNEQFF	TGTGCCAGCAGGCGACAGCCGTCCTACAATGAGCAGTTCTTC
-	TRBJ1-1	TRBV2	many	CASSPEQATNTEAFF	TGTGCCAGCAGTCCAGAACAGGCGACGAACACTGAAGCTTTCTTT
TRBD1	TRBJ2-5	TRBV10-1	few	CASSGQGSETQYF	TGCGCCAGCAGTGGACAGGGGTCGGAGACCCAGTACTTC
-	TRBJ1-3	TRBV3-1	once	CASSPGLDSGNTIYF	TGTGCCAGCAGCCCAGGACTGGACTCTGGAAACACCATATATTTT
-	TRBJ2-1	TRBV3-1	-	CASSQDGSLSYNEQFF	TGTGCCAGCAGCCAAGATGGCAGCCTATCCTACAATGAGCAGTTCTTC
TRBD2	TRBJ2-3	TRBV20-1	-	CSARRPNPGLAGGPTDTQYF	TGCAGTGCTAGGAGACCAAACCCCGGACTAGCGGGGGGACCCACAGATACGCAGTATTTT
-	TRBJ1-5	TRBV7-2	-	CASSLNRAYNQPQHF	TGTGCCAGCAGCTTAAACAGGGCCTACAATCAGCCCCAGCATTTT
TRBD2	TRBJ2-3	TRBV20-1	many	CSASPQTSGRADTQYF	TGCAGTGCTAGCCCCCAGACTAGCGGGAGGGCAGATACGCAGTATTTT
-	TRBJ2-3	TRBV20-1	-	CSASLRGTQYF	TGCAGTGCTAGTTTGCGGGGTACGCAGTATTTT
-	TRBJ2-7	TRBV6-6	-	CASTSDREQYF	TGTGCCAGCACCTCAGATCGCGAGCAGTACTTC
TRBD2	TRBJ2-7	TRBV20-1	-	CSAREALRTSGRNSHGQYF	TGCAGTGCTAGAGAAGCCTTAAGGACTAGCGGGAGGAACTCCCACGGGCAGTACTTC
TRBD2	TRBJ2-1	TRBV6-2/TRBV6-3	few	CASSSPASGTYNEQFF	TGTGCCAGCAGTTCCCCGGCTAGCGGAACGTACAATGAGCAGTTCTTC
-	TRBJ2-6	TRBV7-3	few	CASSFGTNPGANVLTF	TGTGCCAGCAGCTTCGGGACGAATCCTGGGGCCAACGTCCTGACTTTC
-	TRBJ2-1	TRBV3-1	many	CASSQEERRAKNEQFF	TGTGCCAGCAGCCAAGAAGAGAGGAGGGCGAAGAATGAGCAGTTCTTC
TRBD2	TRBJ2-1	TRBV7-9	many	CASGTSESSYNEQFF	TGTGCCAGCGGGACTAGCGAGTCCTCCTACAATGAGCAGTTCTTC
-	TRBJ2-7	TRBV28	-	CASSFQSGFDYEQYF	TGTGCCAGCAGTTTCCAATCCGGGTTCGACTACGAGCAGTACTTC
-	TRBJ2-5	TRBV29-1	-	CSVEGVGPTPRETQYF	TGCAGCGTTGAAGGAGTAGGGCCAACACCAAGAGAGACCCAGTACTTC
-	TRBJ1-1	TRBV12-3/TRBV12-4	many	CASSSGPNTEAFF	TGTGCCAGCAGTTCGGGACCGAACACTGAAGCTTTCTTT
-	TRBJ2-1	TRBV5-1	-	CASSLKGDRNEQFF	TGCGCCAGCAGCTTGAAGGGGGATCGGAATGAGCAGTTCTTC
-	TRBJ2-5	TRBV18	many	CASSPRLQGYGETQYF	TGTGCCAGCTCACCTAGACTCCAGGGTTATGGAGAGACCCAGTACTTC
-	TRBJ2-3	TRBV10-3	-	CATQGGSTDTQYF	TGTGCCACACAGGGTGGAAGCACAGATACGCAGTATTTT
-	TRBJ2-1	TRBV4-1	-	CASSQRGVEINEQFF	TGCGCCAGCAGCCAAAGAGGGGTGGAGATTAATGAGCAGTTCTTC
-	TRBJ1-6	TRBV5-5	many	CASSRSGNSPLHF	TGTGCCAGCAGCCGTAGTGGGAATTCACCCCTCCACTTT